This T cell receptor beta chain stems from a study of cytomegalovirus exposure and HLA in healthy donors (dated by TCRdb to the late 2010s). For context, the study as a whole: According to a later analysis, the 120 or so validation repertoires were produced on the same platform as the approximately 690 repertoires of the first cohort. A separate validation cohort of about 110 different subjects was used in addition to the approximately 700-subject first cohort. The study was designed to test whether signatures of past pathogen exposure could be identified by cataloging public T cell receptors. To predict cytomegalovirus infection status, the study brought together high-throughput TCR immunosequencing, statistical association of individual TCRs with disease status, and machine learning. Results the study describes overall, beyond this receptor: A later analysis had no HLA typing for the validation cohort, so co-occurrence there was scored across all 130 or so repertoires. The authors suggested that the approach could potentially be generalized to other disease states and immunological phenotypes. In both the original and validation cohorts, the classifier was reported to diagnose cytomegalovirus status with high specificity and sensitivity. A few of the identified cytomegalovirus-associated TCR beta chains were confirmed in vitro to be specific for cytomegalovirus antigens. Of the cluster scores, 85% to 95% were above 0 in a later analysis, which found that TCRs clustered in the first cohort also tended to co-occur in the 120 validation repertoires. Most TCR sequences were seen in very few donors, while some public TCRs were found in many individuals. The study listed 150 to 200 TCR beta chains as associated with cytomegalovirus.

The donors belonged to the validation cohort of under 150 subjects, which was separate from the roughly 700-subject first cohort. Receptors were amplified or captured by the immunoSEQ multiplex PCR assay. The paper's processing steps were these. A statistical classification framework was developed to diagnose cytomegalovirus status using the catalog of TCR beta chain sequences. This immuneACCESS table, as held by TCRdb, lists in-frame sequences with V and J called but not all clones. Of the missing ones, under half trace to an unresolved V gene in checked studies; the others have no known cause. Clone size and the V and J calls come from that table; the DNA yielded D and trimming. The sample contains 150,000 or so clones, around 85% of them found a single time. The ten largest make up 2% to 2.5% of the sample. From a lookup of the germline V gene (reference sequence), CDR1 and CDR2 are LNHDA and SQIVND. The germline ends are 4 bases apart after V is trimmed by 5 bases and J by 1 base. The CDR3 runs 12 residues from the cysteine to the phenylalanine. Kept here is only the CDR3 DNA, which spans 36 bases and is read in frame from base 1.

This clone was counted a single time. Its binding antigen is unknown. Base qualities are not at hand, and no much larger clone is one base apart. The V gene is TRBV19 and the J gene is TRBJ2-3; the D gene assignment is ambiguous. This TCR was sampled from a man aged 25-45 years in good health and CMV-seropositive. The sample taken for sequencing was PBMCs. The DNA is as follows: TGTGCCAGTAGTTTCGGCACAGATACGCAGTATTTT. This encodes CASSFGTDTQYF. Extended through the reference TRBV19 and TRBJ2-3 proteins, this CDR3 yields the full variable domain: DGGITQSPKYLFRKEGQNVTLSCEQNLNHDAMYWYRQDPGQGLRLIYYSQIVNDFQKGDIAEGYSVSREKKESFPLTVTSAQKNPTAFYLCASSFGTDTQYFGPGTRLTVL.